Many counts were recorded for the clone carrying this T cell receptor (beta chain). As yet, its antigen is unknown. TCRdb processed the reads anew with MiXCR; each CDR3 protein has one entry. This sample yields under 95,000 distinct CDR3 sequences, of which around 3.8% are seen a single time; around 21% belongs to the top ten. CDR3 length: 14 amino acids. Trimming stripped 3 bases from V and 2 bases from J, with 10 bases between. The germline V gene has CDR1 SGHVS and CDR2 FQNEAQ. The sample comes from a study of T cell repertoires in cytomegalovirus infection. Overall study: Matching HLA type, along with CMV infection, was indicated by public TCR beta signatures.

The study, taken as a whole, reports: HLA-C-restricted CMV clonotypes gave the most frequent clonotype in two of eight donors. Cumulated frequencies of public TCR beta families served to identify carriers of CMV plus the relevant HLA.

Specimen: PBMCs. The chain joins TRBV7-8 to TRBJ2-5; D perhaps matches TRBD1 (5 bases). The clonotype comes from a human donor in good health (CMV status not recorded). Some clones in this sample may be carry-over from other donors' samples. CDR3 DNA: TGTGCCAGCAGCTTTGGGGCGGTACAAGAGACCCAGTACTTC. This translates into CASSFGAVQETQYF.